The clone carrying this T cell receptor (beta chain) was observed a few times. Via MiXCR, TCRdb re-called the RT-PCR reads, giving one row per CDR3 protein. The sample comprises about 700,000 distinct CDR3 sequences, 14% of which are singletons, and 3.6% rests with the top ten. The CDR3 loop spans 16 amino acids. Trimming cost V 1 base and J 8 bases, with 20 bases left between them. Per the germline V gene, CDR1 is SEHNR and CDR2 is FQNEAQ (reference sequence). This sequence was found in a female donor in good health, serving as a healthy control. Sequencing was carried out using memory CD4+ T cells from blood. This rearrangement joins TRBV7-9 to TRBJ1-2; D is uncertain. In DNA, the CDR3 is TGTGCCAGCAGCTTAGGTGTGGCCCTAGGAGGGTCCGGCTACACCTTC. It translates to CASSLGVALGGSGYTF.